This T cell receptor beta chain emerged from a study of neoadjuvant nivolumab and ipilimumab in lung cancer. This clone was seen more than once but under ten times. Germline loops: CDR1 SGHAT, CDR2 FQNNGV. Trimming pared 3 bases from V and 2 bases from J, leaving 13 bases between. The CDR3 is 15 amino acids. Here immunoSEQ multiplex PCR was the method, and the copy in TCRdb shows in-frame clones only, minus some. The table includes 10,000 or so clones, approximately 77% detected once. The TCR sequence derives from an adult with non-small cell lung cancer. Some clones in this sample may be carry-over from other donors' samples. This sequence joins TRBV11-2 and TRBJ1-1, with D tentatively TRBD1 (6 bases). Source: tumor tissue, taken after neoadjuvant nivolumab, alone or with ipilimumab, at or shortly before surgery. In nucleotides, the CDR3 is TGTGCCAGCAGCTTCAGGACAGCTGTAAACACTGAAGCTTTCTTT. Protein sequence: CASSFRTAVNTEAFF.